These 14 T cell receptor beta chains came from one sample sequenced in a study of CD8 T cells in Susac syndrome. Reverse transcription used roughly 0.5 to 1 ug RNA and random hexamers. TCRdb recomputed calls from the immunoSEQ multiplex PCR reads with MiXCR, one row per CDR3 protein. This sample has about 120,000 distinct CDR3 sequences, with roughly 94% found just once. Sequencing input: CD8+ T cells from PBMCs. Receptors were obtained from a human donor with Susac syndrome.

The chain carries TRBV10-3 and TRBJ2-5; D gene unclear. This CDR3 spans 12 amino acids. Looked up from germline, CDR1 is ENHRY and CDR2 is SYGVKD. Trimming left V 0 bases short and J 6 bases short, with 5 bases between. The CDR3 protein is CAISESDQTQYF. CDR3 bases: TGTGCCATCAGTGAGTCTGACCAGACCCAGTACTTC.

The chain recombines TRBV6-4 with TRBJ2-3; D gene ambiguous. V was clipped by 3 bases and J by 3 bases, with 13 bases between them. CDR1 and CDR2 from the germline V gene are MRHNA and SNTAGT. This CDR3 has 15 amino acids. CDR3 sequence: CASSERPGLTDTQYF. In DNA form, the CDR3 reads TGTGCCAGCAGTGAACGCCCGGGCTTGACAGATACGCAGTATTTT.

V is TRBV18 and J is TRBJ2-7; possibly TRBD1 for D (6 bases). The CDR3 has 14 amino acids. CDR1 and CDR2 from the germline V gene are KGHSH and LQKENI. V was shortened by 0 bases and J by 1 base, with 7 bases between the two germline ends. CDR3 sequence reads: CASSPPGTSYEQYF. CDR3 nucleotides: TGTGCCAGCTCACCACCAGGGACATCCTACGAGCAGTACTTC.

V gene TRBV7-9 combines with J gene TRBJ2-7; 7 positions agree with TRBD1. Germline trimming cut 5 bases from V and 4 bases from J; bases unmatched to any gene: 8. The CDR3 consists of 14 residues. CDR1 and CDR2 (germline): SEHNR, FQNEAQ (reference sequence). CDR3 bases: TGTGCCAGCAGCGAACCGGGACAGACTTACGAGCAGTACTTC. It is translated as CASSEPGQTYEQYF.

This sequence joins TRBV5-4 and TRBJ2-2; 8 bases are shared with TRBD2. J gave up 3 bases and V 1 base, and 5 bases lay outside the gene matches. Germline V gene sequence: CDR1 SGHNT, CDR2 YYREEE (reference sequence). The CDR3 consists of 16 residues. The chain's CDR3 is CASSLYQRGYTGELFF. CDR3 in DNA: TGTGCCAGCAGCTTGTACCAGCGGGGGTACACCGGGGAGCTGTTTTTT. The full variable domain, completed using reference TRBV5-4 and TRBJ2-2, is ETGVTQSPTHLIKTRGQQVTLRCSSQSGHNTVSWYQQALGQGPQFIFQYYREEENGRGNFPPRFSGLQFPNYSSELNVNALELDDSALYLCASSLYQRGYTGELFFGEGSRLTVL.

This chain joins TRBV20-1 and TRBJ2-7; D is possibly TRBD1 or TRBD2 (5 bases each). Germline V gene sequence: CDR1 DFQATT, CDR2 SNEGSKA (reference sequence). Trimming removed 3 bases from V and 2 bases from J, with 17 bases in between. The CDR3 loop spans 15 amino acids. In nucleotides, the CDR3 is TGCAGTGCTAGGTCGAGGGGCAGCACCCCCTACGAGCAGTACTTC. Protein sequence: CSARSRGSTPYEQYF.

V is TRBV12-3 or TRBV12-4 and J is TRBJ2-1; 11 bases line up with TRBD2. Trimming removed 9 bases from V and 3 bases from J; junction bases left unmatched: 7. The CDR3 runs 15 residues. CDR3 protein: CASRIGTSGYNEQFF. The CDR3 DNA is TGTGCCAGTAGAATCGGGACTAGCGGCTACAATGAGCAGTTCTTC.

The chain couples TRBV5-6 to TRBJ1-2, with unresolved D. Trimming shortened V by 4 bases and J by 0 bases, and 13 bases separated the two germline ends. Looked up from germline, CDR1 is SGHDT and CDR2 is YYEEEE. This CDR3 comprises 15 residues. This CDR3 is CASSLEPHSNYGYTF. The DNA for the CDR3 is TGTGCCAGCAGCCTCGAGCCCCATTCTAACTATGGCTACACCTTC.

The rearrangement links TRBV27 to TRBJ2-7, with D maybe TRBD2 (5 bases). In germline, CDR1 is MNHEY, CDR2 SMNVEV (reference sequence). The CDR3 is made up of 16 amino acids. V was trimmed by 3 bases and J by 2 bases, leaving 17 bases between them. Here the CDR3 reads CASSFSSGEEPYEQYF. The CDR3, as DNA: TGTGCCAGCAGTTTCTCCTCCGGGGAAGAGCCCTACGAGCAGTACTTC.

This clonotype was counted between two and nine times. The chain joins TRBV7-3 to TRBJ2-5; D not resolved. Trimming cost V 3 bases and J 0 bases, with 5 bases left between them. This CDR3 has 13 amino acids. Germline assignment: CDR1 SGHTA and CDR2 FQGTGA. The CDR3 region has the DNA TGTGCCAGCAGCTTGAGGTACCAAGAGACCCAGTACTTC. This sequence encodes CASSLRYQETQYF. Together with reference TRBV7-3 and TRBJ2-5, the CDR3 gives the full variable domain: GAGVSQTPSNKVTEKGKYVELRCDPISGHTALYWYRQSLGQGPEFLIYFQGTGAADDSGLPNDRFFAVRPEGSVSTLKIQRTERGDSAVYLCASSLRYQETQYFGPGTRLLVL.

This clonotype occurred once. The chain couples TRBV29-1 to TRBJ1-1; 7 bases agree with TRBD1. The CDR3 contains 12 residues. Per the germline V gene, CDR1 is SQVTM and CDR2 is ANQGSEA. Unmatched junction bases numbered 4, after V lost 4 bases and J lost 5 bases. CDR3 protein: CSVVQTGTEAFF. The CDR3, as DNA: TGCAGCGTTGTTCAGACAGGGACTGAAGCTTTCTTT.

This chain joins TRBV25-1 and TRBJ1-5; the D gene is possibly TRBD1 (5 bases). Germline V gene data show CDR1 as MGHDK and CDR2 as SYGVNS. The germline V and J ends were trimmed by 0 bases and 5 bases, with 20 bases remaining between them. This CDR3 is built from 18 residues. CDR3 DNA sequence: TGTGCCAGCAGTGAATACCCCCAAGTTGGGGGGAAAGATCAGCCCCAGCATTTT. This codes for CASSEYPQVGGKDQPQHF.

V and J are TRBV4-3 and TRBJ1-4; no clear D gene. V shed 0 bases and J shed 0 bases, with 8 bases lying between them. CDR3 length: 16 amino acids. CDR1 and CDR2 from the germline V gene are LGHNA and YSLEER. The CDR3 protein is CASSQDPGATNEKLFF. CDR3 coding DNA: TGCGCCAGCAGCCAAGATCCGGGTGCAACTAATGAAAAACTGTTTTTT.

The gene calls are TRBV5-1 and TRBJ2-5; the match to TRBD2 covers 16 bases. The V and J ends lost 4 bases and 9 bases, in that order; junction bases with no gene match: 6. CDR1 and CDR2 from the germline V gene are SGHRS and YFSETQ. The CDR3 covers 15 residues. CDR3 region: CASSVGLAGGEPQYF. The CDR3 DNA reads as TGCGCCAGCAGCGTGGGACTAGCGGGGGGGGAGCCCCAGTACTTC.